This TCR beta chain was sequenced for a study of read filtering for tumor transcriptome and immune sequencing. CDR3 length: 14 amino acids. Germline values: CDR1 LGHNA, CDR2 YSLEER. V was trimmed by 0 bases and J by 1 base, leaving 7 bases between them. This clonotype was picked up many times. The library was built from around 400 ng RNA with molecular barcoded adaptors for alpha/delta and beta/gamma chains. TCRdb passed the reads through MiXCR, listing each CDR3 protein once. The sample yields 40,000 to 50,000 distinct CDR3 sequences, roughly 20% seen once. The J gene is TRBJ2-7, the V gene TRBV4-3; D gene uncertain. The receptor was derived from a donor aged 40 or older with multiple myeloma. Sequencing was carried out using a population of CD138-negative cells sorted from bone marrow. As DNA, the CDR3 is TGCGCCAGCAGCCAAGATTCACCTTCCTACGAGCAGTACTTC. The encoded protein is CASSQDSPSYEQYF.